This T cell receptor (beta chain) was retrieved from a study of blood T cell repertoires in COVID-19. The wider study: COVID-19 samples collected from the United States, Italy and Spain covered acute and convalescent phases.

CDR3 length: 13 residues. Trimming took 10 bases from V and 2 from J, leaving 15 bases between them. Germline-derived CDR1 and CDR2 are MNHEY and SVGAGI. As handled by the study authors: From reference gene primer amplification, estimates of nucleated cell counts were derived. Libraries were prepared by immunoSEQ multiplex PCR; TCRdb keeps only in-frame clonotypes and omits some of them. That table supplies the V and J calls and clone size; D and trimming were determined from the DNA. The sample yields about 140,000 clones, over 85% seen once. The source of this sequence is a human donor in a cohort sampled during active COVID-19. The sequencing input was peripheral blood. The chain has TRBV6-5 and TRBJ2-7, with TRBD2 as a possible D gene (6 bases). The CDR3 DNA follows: TGTGCCACCGGGGTCGGGGGTACCTACGAGCAGTACTTC. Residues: CATGVGGTYEQYF.